This passage covers 3 T cell receptor beta chains from one sample sequenced in a study of T-cell memory formation after mild COVID-19. TCRdb reprocessed the 5' RACE reads with MiXCR, giving one entry per CDR3 protein. This sample has 350,000 to 500,000 distinct CDR3 sequences, with roughly 18% found just once. What was sequenced was PBMCs or a T cell subset sorted from them (not recorded which). These receptors were taken from a man between 18 and 29 years old who had mild COVID-19 (a few samples of this study predate the infection). Cell type and time point are not known.

This clonotype has just a few counts. The rearrangement links TRBV5-1 to TRBJ1-4; D ambiguous. This CDR3 has 15 amino acids. The germline V gene encodes CDR1 SGHRS and CDR2 YFSETQ. The germline V and J ends were trimmed by 0 bases and 5 bases, with 11 bases remaining between them. CDR3 residues: CASSLDGIRNEKLFF. In DNA form, the CDR3 reads TGCGCCAGCAGCTTGGATGGAATTAGGAATGAAAAACTGTTTTTT. The entire variable domain, with the rest obtained from reference TRBV5-1 and TRBJ1-4, is as follows: KAGVTQTPRYLIKTRGQQVTLSCSPISGHRSVSWYQQTPGQGLQFLFEYFSETQRNKGNFPGRFSGRQFSNSRSEMNVSTLELGDSALYLCASSLDGIRNEKLFFGSGTQLSVL.

This clonotype was seen repeatedly, ten times or more. V and J are TRBV7-2 and TRBJ1-6, with D possibly being TRBD1 (5 bases). V lost 4 bases, J lost 8 bases, and 15 bases lay in between. CDR3 length equals 15 residues. Germline lookup yields CDR1 SGHTA and CDR2 FQGNSA. The CDR3 is CASSYQGSWDSPLHF. The CDR3 bases are TGTGCCAGCAGCTACCAGGGTTCTTGGGATTCACCCCTCCACTTT.

This chain joins TRBV20-1 and TRBJ2-1; perhaps TRBD1 as D (5 bases). Germline lookup yields CDR1 DFQATT and CDR2 SNEGSKA (reference sequence). Trimming took 5 bases from V and 5 from J, leaving 13 bases between them. The CDR3 loop spans 13 amino acids. CDR3 in amino acids: CSAHALGDNEQFF. CDR3 DNA sequence: TGCAGTGCTCACGCCCTAGGGGACAATGAGCAGTTCTTC.